This entry lists 32 T cell receptor beta chains sequenced from one sample in a study of OX40 agonist ivuxolimab in advanced cancers. Method: immunoSEQ multiplex PCR; TCRdb's copy keeps in-frame clones and lacks some. The table records under 80,000 clones, 75% to 90% of them present only once. Sequences were derived from CD4+ or CD8+ T cells sorted from blood, sampled in a trial of the OX40 agonist ivuxolimab. These receptors all stem from an adult with an advanced solid tumor such as melanoma, head and neck, liver or kidney cancer.

This sequence joins TRBV4-1 and TRBJ1-3, with a tentative D call TRBD1 (5 bases). Per germline, CDR1 MGHRA and CDR2 YSYEKL. The CDR3 covers 15 residues. The V and J ends lost 1 base and 2 bases respectively, with 9 bases between them. As DNA, the CDR3 is TGCGCCAGCAGCCAAGTAGCAGGGACTGGAAACACCATATATTTT. The encoded protein is CASSQVAGTGNTIYF.

The chain carries TRBV5-1 and TRBJ2-5; 12 bases match TRBD1. This CDR3 contains 15 residues. Losses at the gene ends were 4 bases for V and 5 bases for J; bases not matched to a gene: 6. CDR1 is SGHRS and CDR2 is YFSETQ in the germline V gene. The DNA for the CDR3 is TGCGCCAGCAGCCCAGGGGACAGGGGGCAGGAGACCCAGTACTTC. Translating gives CASSPGDRGQETQYF.

In its sample, this clone was seen a few times. The chain joins TRBV30 to TRBJ1-1; D is possibly TRBD1 (6 bases). Germline values: CDR1 GTSNPN, CDR2 SVGIG (reference sequence). V was clipped by 0 bases and J by 0 bases, with 11 bases between them. This CDR3 comprises 15 residues. In DNA, the CDR3 is TGTGCCTGGAGTGTACTTAAGGGGGTGAACACTGAAGCTTTCTTT. Its translation is CAWSVLKGVNTEAFF.

The rearrangement links TRBV9 to TRBJ2-3; 8 bases are a match to TRBD2. V dropped 5 bases and J dropped 1; count of bases not matched to a gene: 6. This CDR3 spans 15 amino acids. Looked up from germline, CDR1 is SGDLS and CDR2 is YYNGEE. The chain's CDR3 is CASSSGARGTDTQYF. Written as DNA, the CDR3 is TGTGCCAGCAGTAGCGGGGCCCGGGGCACAGATACGCAGTATTTT.

The chain joins TRBV18 to TRBJ2-7; the match to TRBD2 covers 15 bases. This CDR3 contains 16 residues. Looked up from germline, CDR1 is KGHSH and CDR2 is LQKENI. V lost 6 bases, J lost 0 bases, and 3 bases stayed unmatched. The CDR3: CASSGLAGGPSYEQYF. CDR3 DNA sequence: TGTGCCAGCTCCGGACTAGCGGGAGGGCCCTCCTACGAGCAGTACTTC.

The V gene is TRBV9, the J gene TRBJ2-7, with 7 positions matching TRBD1. With 4 bases clipped from V and 2 bases from J, the junction kept 12 bases outside the gene matches. This CDR3 has 16 residues. Germline-derived CDR1 and CDR2 are SGDLS and YYNGEE. This CDR3 is CASSLTQGQPTYEQYF. CDR3 DNA sequence: TGTGCCAGCAGCCTCACCCAGGGACAGCCAACCTACGAGCAGTACTTC.

The table lists this clone with a few counts. The J gene is TRBJ1-5, the V gene TRBV7-2; D is ambiguous. V lost 2 bases and J 2 bases, leaving 4 bases between the germline ends. The CDR3 is 13 amino acids. Germline V CDR1 and CDR2: SGHTA, FQGNSA. CDR3 region: CASSLYGNQPQHF. The CDR3, as DNA: TGTGCCAGCAGCTTATATGGCAATCAGCCCCAGCATTTT.

The CDR3 nucleotides are TGTGCCAGCAGCTTTCAGGAGACCCAGTACTTC. Amino acid sequence: CASSFQETQYF. The gene calls are TRBV13 and TRBJ2-5; no clear D gene. There are 11 residues in the CDR3. V was clipped by 3 bases and J by 5 bases, with 4 bases between them. CDR1 is PRHDT and CDR2 is FYEKMQ in the germline V gene (reference sequence).

V usage is TRBV2 and J usage is TRBJ1-2; 8 bases fit TRBD1. The V and J ends lost 3 bases and 8 bases, in that order; junction bases with no gene match: 8. Germline V gene sequence: CDR1 SNHLY, CDR2 FYNNEI. The CDR3 length is 14 residues. The CDR3, as DNA: TGTGCCAGCAGTGAGGTCGACAGGGGACGAGGCTACACCTTC. It encodes CASSEVDRGRGYTF.

This clone was counted a few times. This sequence joins TRBV7-3 and TRBJ2-7; D gene unclear. Germline CDR1 and CDR2: SGHTA and FQGTGA. The CDR3 is 13 residues long. V gave up 3 bases and J gave up 2 bases, with 8 bases separating them. Here the CDR3 reads CASSLGRAYEQYF. CDR3 bases: TGTGCCAGCAGCTTGGGCAGAGCCTACGAGCAGTACTTC. The variable domain in full, completed from reference TRBV7-3 and TRBJ2-7, reads GAGVSQTPSNKVTEKGKYVELRCDPISGHTALYWYRQSLGQGPEFLIYFQGTGAADDSGLPNDRFFAVRPEGSVSTLKIQRTERGDSAVYLCASSLGRAYEQYFGPGTRLTVT.

This clone turned up a few times. This chain joins TRBV29-1 and TRBJ2-1; TRBD1 matches at 9 bases. Germline lookup yields CDR1 SQVTM and CDR2 ANQGSEA. The CDR3 extends over 14 amino acids. V shed 4 bases, J shed 7 bases, and the junction held 8 bases outside the gene matches. In DNA form, the CDR3 reads TGCAGCGTTGTACCAGGACAGGGGTATAATGAGCAGTTCTTC. It specifies CSVVPGQGYNEQFF.

The V gene is TRBV7-3, the J gene TRBJ2-3, with a possible D match to TRBD2 (5 bases). V was trimmed by 5 bases and J by 6 bases, leaving 12 bases between them. Germline-derived CDR1 and CDR2 are SGHTA and FQGTGA. This CDR3 contains 13 residues. The CDR3: CASSDPPGDTQYF. In DNA, the CDR3 is TGTGCCAGCAGCGACCCCCCGGGGGATACGCAGTATTTT.

The chain carries TRBV29-1 and TRBJ2-7, with 10 positions matching TRBD2. Trimming removed 2 bases from V and 4 bases from J; junction bases left unmatched: 8. The germline gives CDR1 SQVTM, CDR2 ANQGSEA. CDR3 length equals 15 residues. DNA of the CDR3: TGCAGCGTTGAAAACCTAGCGGGAGTCTCATACGAGCAGTACTTC. This sequence encodes CSVENLAGVSYEQYF.

The chain employs TRBV4-2 and TRBJ2-2; maybe TRBD1 (7 bases). This CDR3 contains 17 residues. V gave up 4 bases and J gave up 2 bases, with 17 bases separating them. Looked up from germline, CDR1 is LGHNA and CDR2 is YNFKEQ. Written as DNA, the CDR3 is TGTGCCAGCAGCCCAAGCAGGGGGGTCCTAAACACCGGGGAGCTGTTTTTT. Translating it yields CASSPSRGVLNTGELFF.

This chain connects TRBV10-2 to TRBJ2-7; D is ambiguous. Germline assignment: CDR1 WSHSY and CDR2 SAAADI. There are 11 residues in the CDR3. V shed 0 bases and J shed 3 bases, with 0 bases lying between them. DNA of the CDR3: TGCGCCAGCAGTGAGTCCTACGAGCAGTACTTC. The encoded protein is CASSESYEQYF.

The table lists this clone with a few counts. The V gene is TRBV28, the J gene TRBJ2-3; TRBD2 might be the D (5 bases). Germline lookup yields CDR1 MDHEN and CDR2 SYDVKM. Trimming cost V 5 bases and J 10 bases, with 10 bases left between them. The CDR3 is 11 amino acids. DNA of the CDR3: TGTGCCAGCAGTCAAATGGGAGCGCAGTATTTT. It encodes CASSQMGAQYF.

The gene calls are TRBV9 and TRBJ1-1; D may be TRBD1 (5 bases). The CDR3 is made up of 15 amino acids. Germline CDR1 and CDR2: SGDLS and YYNGEE. The V end lost 0 bases, the J end lost 0 bases, and 9 bases lay between the germline ends. The CDR3 nucleotides read TGTGCCAGCAGCGTAGTCGGGGGGATGAACACTGAAGCTTTCTTT. It encodes CASSVVGGMNTEAFF.

The V gene is TRBV6-6, the J gene TRBJ1-2; maybe TRBD1 (5 bases). The V and J ends lost 6 bases and 4 bases respectively, with 12 bases between them. The CDR3 is 13 amino acids. Germline V gene sequence: CDR1 MNHNY, CDR2 SVGAGI (reference sequence). The CDR3 DNA sequence: TGTGCCAGCAGCACGGGACGCTCCTATGGCTACACCTTC. This codes for CASSTGRSYGYTF.

The chain joins TRBV19 to TRBJ2-3; TRBD2 matches 9 bases. CDR3 length: 15 amino acids. Trimming at V came to 7 bases and at J to 5 bases, leaving 10 bases not matched to a gene. CDR1 LNHDA and CDR2 SQIVND come from the germline V gene (reference sequence). CDR3 amino acids: CASTEGLARGDTQYF. CDR3 DNA sequence: TGTGCCAGTACCGAGGGACTAGCAAGGGGAGATACGCAGTATTTT.

The rearrangement joins TRBV6-1 to TRBJ1-6; 10 nucleotides align to TRBD1. Germline V CDR1 and CDR2: MNHNS, SASEGT. The CDR3 is made up of 16 amino acids. V dropped 2 bases and J dropped 7; count of bases not matched to a gene: 5. The CDR3, as DNA: TGTGCCAGCAGTGAATTCCCGGGACAGGGGAATTCACCCCTCCACTTT. This encodes CASSEFPGQGNSPLHF.

This clone was seen more than once but under ten times. This chain joins TRBV18 and TRBJ1-2; tentatively, D is TRBD1 (5 bases). Trimming pared 6 bases from V and 4 bases from J, leaving 21 bases between. The CDR3 is 16 residues long. Germline CDR1 and CDR2: KGHSH and LQKENI. CDR3 region: CASSPQDRMIAYGYTF. The DNA for the CDR3 is TGTGCCAGCTCCCCTCAAGACAGAATGATAGCCTATGGCTACACCTTC. The full variable domain, its missing parts supplied by reference TRBV18 and TRBJ1-2, is NAGVMQNPRHLVRRRGQEARLRCSPMKGHSHVYWYRQLPEEGLKFMVYLQKENIIDESGMPKERFSAEFPKEGPSILRIQQVVRGDSAAYFCASSPQDRMIAYGYTFGSGTRLTVV.

V usage is TRBV5-1 and J usage is TRBJ1-1; no clear D gene. Trimming removed 1 base from V and 1 base from J, with 5 bases in between. The CDR3 extends over 13 amino acids. Germline assignment: CDR1 SGHRS and CDR2 YFSETQ. CDR3 residues: CASSLKENTEAFF. DNA of the CDR3: TGCGCCAGCAGCTTGAAGGAGAACACTGAAGCTTTCTTT.

J is TRBJ1-5 and V is TRBV19; 8 nucleotides align to TRBD1. The CDR3 spans 14 residues. From germline, CDR1 is LNHDA and CDR2 SQIVND (reference sequence). V was pared by 8 bases and J by 5 bases, with 8 bases of the junction left unmatched. The CDR3 nucleotides are TGTGCCAGTGATCAGGGGGCGGGCGATCAGCCCCAGCATTTT. It specifies CASDQGAGDQPQHF.

The J gene is TRBJ1-1, the V gene TRBV15, with D possibly matching TRBD1 (6 bases). CDR3 length: 15 residues. Trimming took 5 bases from V and 0 from J, leaving 13 bases between them. CDR1 is LNHNV, CDR2 YYDKDF, per germline (reference sequence). CDR3: CATSARTALNTEAFF. CDR3 bases: TGTGCCACCAGCGCCCGGACAGCATTGAACACTGAAGCTTTCTTT.

The V and J genes are TRBV19 and TRBJ2-3; TRBD2 matches 9 bases. V lost 3 bases, J lost 7 bases, and 5 bases stayed unmatched. CDR1 LNHDA and CDR2 SQIVND come from the germline V gene (reference sequence). The CDR3 runs 14 residues. The CDR3 sequence is CASSMLAGTYTQYF. The CDR3 DNA is TGTGCCAGTAGTATGCTAGCGGGGACTTATACGCAGTATTTT.

J is TRBJ1-4 and V is TRBV10-3; TRBD1 matches at 9 bases. Germline V gene lookup returns CDR1 ENHRY and CDR2 SYGVKD. The CDR3 has 15 amino acids. After removal of 0 bases from V and 5 bases from J, the junction contained 1 base not matched to a gene. In nucleotides, the CDR3 is TGTGCCATCAGTGAGTCGGACAGGGGAAATGAAAAACTGTTTTTT. Amino acids: CAISESDRGNEKLFF.

The chain couples TRBV19 to TRBJ2-6; TRBD2 is a possible D gene (7 bases). The CDR3 is 17 residues long. CDR1 LNHDA and CDR2 SQIVND come from the germline V gene (reference sequence). Trimming shortened V by 10 bases and J by 4 bases, and 23 bases separated the two germline ends. CDR3 sequence (DNA): TGTGCCACTCAAGGGGGGGTCTTTACGGGAGGGGCCAACGTCCTGACTTTC. It specifies CATQGGVFTGGANVLTF.

V usage is TRBV5-4 and J usage is TRBJ2-7; the match to TRBD1 covers 7 bases. The germline gives CDR1 SGHNT, CDR2 YYREEE (reference sequence). V lost 6 bases to trimming and J lost 4 bases; unmatched junction nucleotides: 10. This CDR3 has 14 residues. CDR3 DNA: TGTGCCAGCACCATTCTCCAACAGGGGTACGAGCAGTACTTC. Residues: CASTILQQGYEQYF.

Comments on this clone: Other DNA sequences in this specimen translate into the identical CDR3. Written as DNA, the CDR3 is TGTGCCAGCTCACCACCGGTCACAGATACGCAGTATTTT. As protein: CASSPPVTDTQYF. The V and J genes are TRBV18 and TRBJ2-3; no firm D call. The CDR3 is 13 amino acids. Germline values: CDR1 KGHSH, CDR2 LQKENI. The V end was cut by 0 bases, the J end by 2 bases, with 3 bases between.

The chain joins TRBV6-5 to TRBJ2-2; D is ambiguous. Trimming shortened V by 6 bases and J by 4 bases, and 6 bases separated the two germline ends. Looked up from germline, CDR1 is MNHEY and CDR2 is SVGAGI. The CDR3 runs to 12 residues. CDR3 protein: CASSSTTGELFF. CDR3 in DNA: TGTGCCAGCAGCTCGACCACCGGGGAGCTGTTTTTT.

The table lists this clone with a count of one. This chain links TRBV9 with TRBJ1-2, with D perhaps TRBD1 (5 bases). Between the trimmed V and J ends, which lost 3 bases and 0 bases, there was a span of 18 bases. Germline CDR1 is SGDLS and CDR2 is YYNGEE. The length of the CDR3 is 17 residues. In nucleotides, the CDR3 is TGTGCCAGCAGCGCCCTTCTGGGCCCGGGGGCTAACTATGGCTACACCTTC. Translation: CASSALLGPGANYGYTF.

This rearrangement joins TRBV7-9 to TRBJ1-2; D might be TRBD1 (5 bases). The V gene lost 5 bases and the J gene lost 8 bases, with 15 bases spanning the gap. Per germline, CDR1 SEHNR and CDR2 FQNEAQ (reference sequence). The CDR3 is 13 residues long. CDR3 loop: CASSLGTYGGYTF. The CDR3 DNA is TGTGCCAGCAGCCTCGGGACCTATGGGGGCTACACCTTC.